The 11 T cell receptor beta chains below come from one sample, sequenced in a study of cytomegalovirus exposure and HLA in healthy donors. TCRdb keeps only in-frame clones here, not all; method: immunoSEQ multiplex PCR. The table records over 100,000 clones, around 87% of them present only once. Sequencing input: PBMCs. These receptors came from a woman aged 18-35 years in good health and CMV-seropositive.

The V gene is TRBV5-6, the J gene TRBJ1-2, with 12 bases matching TRBD1. The V gene's germline CDR1 is SGHDT and CDR2 YYEEEE. The CDR3 contains 15 residues. Germline trimming cut 6 bases from V and 5 bases from J; bases unmatched to any gene: 8. CDR3 DNA: TGTGCCAGCACCCTCGGGACAGGGGGCTATTATGGCTACACCTTC. Protein sequence: CASTLGTGGYYGYTF.

This chain links TRBV18 with TRBJ2-5; the D gene is possibly TRBD1 (6 bases). This CDR3 spans 15 amino acids. CDR1 KGHSH and CDR2 LQKENI come from the germline V gene. Trimming stripped 4 bases from V and 1 base from J, with 13 bases between. DNA of the CDR3: TGTGCCAGCTCACTACAGGGACGGGGCCAAGAGACCCAGTACTTC. Its protein product is CASSLQGRGQETQYF.

This chain uses TRBV28 with TRBJ1-1, with D tentatively TRBD1 (6 bases). Germline CDR1 and CDR2: MDHEN and SYDVKM. Trimming took off 6 bases at V and 1 base at J, with 12 bases between the two ends. The CDR3 is made up of 14 amino acids. The CDR3 nucleotides are TGTGCCAGCAGACAGGGAACCCCGAACACTGAAGCTTTCTTT. It encodes CASRQGTPNTEAFF.

This chain links TRBV1 with TRBJ2-3; the table names TRBD2, a call not compared with the DNA. TRBV1 is a known pseudogene. This CDR3 spans 13 amino acids. CDR3 in amino acids: CTSHRGGTDTQYF. The CDR3 nucleotides are TGCACCAGTCATCGGGGGGGCACAGATACGCAGTATTTT.

The V and J genes are TRBV7-8 and TRBJ2-3; D call uncertain. The CDR3 consists of 16 residues. Trimming shortened V by 5 bases and J by 4 bases, and 19 bases separated the two germline ends. Germline-derived CDR1 and CDR2 are SGHVS and FQNEAQ. The CDR3 DNA follows: TGTGCCAGCAGCCCCCCCGTACGTGGTCGCGCAGATACGCAGTATTTT. This sequence encodes CASSPPVRGRADTQYF.

This clone appeared a few times. The V gene is TRBV2, the J gene TRBJ1-6; no reliable D call. The V end lost 6 bases, the J end lost 6 bases, and 15 bases lay between the germline ends. The CDR3 covers 15 residues. Germline CDR1 is SNHLY and CDR2 is FYNNEI. CDR3 protein: CASSLGGGGNSPLHF. The CDR3 DNA is TGTGCCAGCAGCCTAGGAGGAGGAGGTAATTCACCCCTCCACTTT.

V and J are TRBV18 and TRBJ2-5, with 8 bases aligning to TRBD1. This CDR3 has 16 residues. Germline CDR1 is KGHSH and CDR2 is LQKENI. The trim removed 3 bases at V and 4 bases at J, leaving 10 bases unmatched. The CDR3 spells CASSPRAAGGGETQYF. In nucleotides, the CDR3 is TGTGCCAGCTCACCGAGGGCGGCAGGGGGCGGAGAGACCCAGTACTTC. Complete variable domain (other parts from reference TRBV18 and TRBJ2-5): NAGVMQNPRHLVRRRGQEARLRCSPMKGHSHVYWYRQLPEEGLKFMVYLQKENIIDESGMPKERFSAEFPKEGPSILRIQQVVRGDSAAYFCASSPRAAGGGETQYFGPGTRLLVL.

This clone occurred once. This may arise from a read error, as a much more abundant clone is one base away. The CDR3 sequence: CASSDGQNTEAFF. CDR3 coding DNA: TGTGCCAGCAGCGATGGACAGAACACTGAAGCTTTCTTT. V is TRBV6-5 and J is TRBJ1-1; TRBD1 might be the D (5 bases). Germline V CDR1 and CDR2: MNHEY, SVGAGI. The CDR3 is 13 residues long. V dropped 6 bases and J dropped 1 base, with 9 bases sitting between them.

This rearrangement joins TRBV5-1 to TRBJ2-3, with TRBD2 as a possible D gene (6 bases). Germline CDR1 and CDR2: SGHRS and YFSETQ. Trimming took 2 bases from V and 4 from J, leaving 17 bases between them. The CDR3 has 16 amino acids. As DNA, the CDR3 is TGCGCCAGCAGCTTCTACCGGGACTGGGGAGCAGATACGCAGTATTTT. It codes for CASSFYRDWGADTQYF. Looking up the rest from reference TRBV5-1 and TRBJ2-3 gives the full variable domain: KAGVTQTPRYLIKTRGQQVTLSCSPISGHRSVSWYQQTPGQGLQFLFEYFSETQRNKGNFPGRFSGRQFSNSRSEMNVSTLELGDSALYLCASSFYRDWGADTQYFGPGTRLTVL.

The chain employs TRBV7-9 and TRBJ2-1; 8 bases are shared with TRBD1. V lost 4 bases to trimming and J lost 2 bases; unmatched junction nucleotides: 4. This CDR3 has 15 residues. Germline CDR1 is SEHNR and CDR2 is FQNEAQ (reference sequence). CDR3 loop: CASSYRTGTYNEQFF. CDR3 DNA: TGTGCCAGCAGCTACCGGACAGGGACCTACAATGAGCAGTTCTTC.

The V gene is TRBV28, the J gene TRBJ2-1, with 8 nucleotides matching TRBD2. CDR3 size: 16 residues. V gave up 5 bases and J gave up 4 bases; unmatched junction bases: 10. Germline V lookup: CDR1 MDHEN, CDR2 SYDVKM. CDR3 in DNA: TGTGCCAGCAGTCCCCTAGTGGCGGGAGGTTACAATGAGCAGTTCTTC. Translating gives CASSPLVAGGYNEQFF.